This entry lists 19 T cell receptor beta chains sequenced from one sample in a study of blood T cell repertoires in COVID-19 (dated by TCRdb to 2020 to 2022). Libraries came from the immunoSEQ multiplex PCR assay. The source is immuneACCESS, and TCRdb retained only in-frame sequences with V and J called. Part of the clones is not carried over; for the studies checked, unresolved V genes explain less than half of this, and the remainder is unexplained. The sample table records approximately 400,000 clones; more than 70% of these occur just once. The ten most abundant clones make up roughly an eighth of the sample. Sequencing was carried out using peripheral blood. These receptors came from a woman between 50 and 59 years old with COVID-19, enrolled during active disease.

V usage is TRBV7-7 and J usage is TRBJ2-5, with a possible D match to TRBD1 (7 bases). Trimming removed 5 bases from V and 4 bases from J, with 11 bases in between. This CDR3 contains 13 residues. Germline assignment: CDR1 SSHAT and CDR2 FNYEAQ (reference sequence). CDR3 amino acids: CASSRGTVETQYF. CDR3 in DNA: TGTGCCAGCAGCCGCGGGACAGTAGAGACCCAGTACTTC. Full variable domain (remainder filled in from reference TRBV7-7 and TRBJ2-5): GAGVSQSPRYKVTKRGQDVTLRCDPISSHATLYWYQQALGQGPEFLTYFNYEAQPDKSGLPSDRFSAERPEGSISTLTIQRTEQRDSAMYRCASSRGTVETQYFGPGTRLLVL.

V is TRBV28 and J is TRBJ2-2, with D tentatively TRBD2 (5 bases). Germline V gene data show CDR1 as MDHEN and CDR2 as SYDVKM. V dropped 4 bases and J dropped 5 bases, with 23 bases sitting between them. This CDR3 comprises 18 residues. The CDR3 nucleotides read TGTGCCAGCAGTTCCGCTAAGTACGTCGGGGAGAGAACCGGGGAGCTGTTTTTT. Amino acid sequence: CASSSAKYVGERTGELFF. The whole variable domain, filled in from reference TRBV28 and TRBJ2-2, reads DVKVTQSSRYLVKRTGEKVFLECVQDMDHENMFWYRQDPGLGLRLIYFSYDVKMKEKGDIPEGYSVSREKKERFSLILESASTNQTSMYLCASSSAKYVGERTGELFFGEGSRLTVL.

The CDR3 region is CASSLARTDQAFF. CDR3 in DNA: TGTGCCAGCAGCTTAGCCCGGACTGACCAAGCTTTCTTT. V gene TRBV7-6 combines with J gene TRBJ1-1; D call uncertain. With 0 bases removed from V and 9 bases from J, the gap between germline ends came to 11 bases. This CDR3 spans 13 amino acids. Germline V CDR1 and CDR2: SGHVS, FNYEAQ.

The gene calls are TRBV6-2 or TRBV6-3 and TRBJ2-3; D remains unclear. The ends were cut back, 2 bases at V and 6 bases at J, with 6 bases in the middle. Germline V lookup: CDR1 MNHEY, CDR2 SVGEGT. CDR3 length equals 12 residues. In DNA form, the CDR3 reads TGTGCCAGCAGTTACGATCGGGATACGCAGTATTTT. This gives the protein CASSYDRDTQYF.

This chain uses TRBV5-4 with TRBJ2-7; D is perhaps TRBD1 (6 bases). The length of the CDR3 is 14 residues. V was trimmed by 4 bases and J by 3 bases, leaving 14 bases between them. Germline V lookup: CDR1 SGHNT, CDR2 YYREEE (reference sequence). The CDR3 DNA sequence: TGTGCCAGCAGCCCTGGGGGCGATTACTACGAGCAGTACTTC. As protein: CASSPGGDYYEQYF.

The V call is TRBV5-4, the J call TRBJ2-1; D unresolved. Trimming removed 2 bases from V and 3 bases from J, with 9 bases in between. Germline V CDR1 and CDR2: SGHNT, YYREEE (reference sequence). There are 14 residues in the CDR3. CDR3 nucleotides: TGTGCCAGCAGCTTTACCGCCAGCTACAATGAGCAGTTCTTC. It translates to CASSFTASYNEQFF.

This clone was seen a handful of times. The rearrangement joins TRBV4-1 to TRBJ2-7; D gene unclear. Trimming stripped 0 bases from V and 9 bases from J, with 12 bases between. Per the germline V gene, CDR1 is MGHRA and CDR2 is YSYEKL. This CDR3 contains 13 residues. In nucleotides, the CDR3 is TGCGCCAGCAGCCAAGATAACAGCCTCCGGCAGTACTTC. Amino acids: CASSQDNSLRQYF.

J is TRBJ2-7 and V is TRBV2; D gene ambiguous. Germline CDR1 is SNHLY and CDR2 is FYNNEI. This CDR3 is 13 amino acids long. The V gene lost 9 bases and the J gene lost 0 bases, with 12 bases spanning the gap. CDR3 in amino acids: CASHSTASYEQYF. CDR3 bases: TGTGCCAGTCATAGTACAGCCTCCTACGAGCAGTACTTC.

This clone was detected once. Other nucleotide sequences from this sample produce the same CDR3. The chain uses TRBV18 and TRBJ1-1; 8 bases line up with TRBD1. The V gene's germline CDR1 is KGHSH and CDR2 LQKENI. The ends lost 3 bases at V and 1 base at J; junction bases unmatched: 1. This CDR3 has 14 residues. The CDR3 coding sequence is TGTGCCAGCTCACCCGGACAGGGGAACACTGAAGCTTTCTTT. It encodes CASSPGQGNTEAFF.

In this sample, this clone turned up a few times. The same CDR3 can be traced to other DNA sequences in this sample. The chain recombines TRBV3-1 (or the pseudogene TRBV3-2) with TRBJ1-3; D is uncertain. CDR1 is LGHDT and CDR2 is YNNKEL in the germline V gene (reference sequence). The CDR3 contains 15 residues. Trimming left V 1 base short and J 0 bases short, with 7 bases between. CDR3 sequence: CASSQGRSSGNTIYF. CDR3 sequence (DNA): TGTGCCAGCAGCCAAGGGAGGAGCTCTGGAAACACCATATATTTT.

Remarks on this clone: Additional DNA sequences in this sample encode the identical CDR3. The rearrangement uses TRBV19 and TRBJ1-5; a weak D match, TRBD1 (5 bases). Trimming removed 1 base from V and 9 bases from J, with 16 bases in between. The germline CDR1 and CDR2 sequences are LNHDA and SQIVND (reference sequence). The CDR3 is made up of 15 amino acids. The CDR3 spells CASSIGGGTARPQHF. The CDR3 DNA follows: TGTGCCAGTAGTATAGGGGGGGGGACCGCGCGGCCCCAGCATTTT. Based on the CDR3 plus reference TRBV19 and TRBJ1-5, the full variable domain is DGGITQSPKYLFRKEGQNVTLSCEQNLNHDAMYWYRQDPGQGLRLIYYSQIVNDFQKGDIAEGYSVSREKKESFPLTVTSAQKNPTAFYLCASSIGGGTARPQHFGDGTRLSIL.

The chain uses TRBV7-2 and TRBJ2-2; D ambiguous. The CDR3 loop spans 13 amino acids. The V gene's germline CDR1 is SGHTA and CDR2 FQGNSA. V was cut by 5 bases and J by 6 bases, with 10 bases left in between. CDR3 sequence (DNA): TGTGCCAGCAGCAACTTTAAAGCCGGGGAGCTGTTTTTT. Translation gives CASSNFKAGELFF.

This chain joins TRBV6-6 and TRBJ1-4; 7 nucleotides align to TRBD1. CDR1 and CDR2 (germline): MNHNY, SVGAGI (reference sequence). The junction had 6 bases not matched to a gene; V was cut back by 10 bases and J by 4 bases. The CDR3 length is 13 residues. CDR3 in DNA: TGTGCCACTTGGGGACAGCTTAATGAAAAACTGTTTTTT. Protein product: CATWGQLNEKLFF.

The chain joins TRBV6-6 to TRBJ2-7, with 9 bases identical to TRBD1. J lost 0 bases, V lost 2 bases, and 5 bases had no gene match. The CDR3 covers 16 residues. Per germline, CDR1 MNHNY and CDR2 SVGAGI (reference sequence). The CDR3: CASSYRRQGVSYEQYF. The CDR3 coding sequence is TGTGCCAGCAGTTACCGTAGACAGGGGGTCTCCTACGAGCAGTACTTC.

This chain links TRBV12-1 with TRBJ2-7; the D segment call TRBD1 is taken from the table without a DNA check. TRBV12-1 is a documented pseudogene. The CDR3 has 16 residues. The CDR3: CASSVGQGRVSYEQYF. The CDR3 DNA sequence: TGTGCCAGCAGTGTAGGGCAGGGCCGGGTCAGCTACGAGCAGTACTTC.

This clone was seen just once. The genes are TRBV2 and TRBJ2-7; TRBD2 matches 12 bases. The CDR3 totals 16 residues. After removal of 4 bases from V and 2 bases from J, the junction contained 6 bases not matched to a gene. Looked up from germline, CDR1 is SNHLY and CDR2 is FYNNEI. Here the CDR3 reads CASSGSSSGGAYEQYF. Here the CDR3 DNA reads TGTGCCAGCAGTGGGTCCTCTAGCGGGGGGGCCTACGAGCAGTACTTC.

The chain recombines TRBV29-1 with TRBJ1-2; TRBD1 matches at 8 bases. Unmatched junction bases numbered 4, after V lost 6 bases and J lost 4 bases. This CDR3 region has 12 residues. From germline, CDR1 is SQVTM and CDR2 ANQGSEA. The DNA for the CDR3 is TGCAGCGTGTGGACAGGGAGCTATGGCTACACCTTC. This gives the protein CSVWTGSYGYTF.

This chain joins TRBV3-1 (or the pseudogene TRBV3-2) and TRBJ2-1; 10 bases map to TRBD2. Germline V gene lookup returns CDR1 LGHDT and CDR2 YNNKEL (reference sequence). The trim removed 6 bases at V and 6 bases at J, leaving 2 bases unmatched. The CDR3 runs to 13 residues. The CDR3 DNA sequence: TGTGCCAGCAGTCTAGCGGGGGCCAATGAGCAGTTCTTC. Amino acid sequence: CASSLAGANEQFF.

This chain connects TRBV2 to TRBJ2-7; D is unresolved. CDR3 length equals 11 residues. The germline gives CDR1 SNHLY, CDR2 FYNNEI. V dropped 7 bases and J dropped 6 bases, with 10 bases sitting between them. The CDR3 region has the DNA TGTGCCAGCACCCCAGTCAGCGAGCAGTACTTC. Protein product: CASTPVSEQYF.